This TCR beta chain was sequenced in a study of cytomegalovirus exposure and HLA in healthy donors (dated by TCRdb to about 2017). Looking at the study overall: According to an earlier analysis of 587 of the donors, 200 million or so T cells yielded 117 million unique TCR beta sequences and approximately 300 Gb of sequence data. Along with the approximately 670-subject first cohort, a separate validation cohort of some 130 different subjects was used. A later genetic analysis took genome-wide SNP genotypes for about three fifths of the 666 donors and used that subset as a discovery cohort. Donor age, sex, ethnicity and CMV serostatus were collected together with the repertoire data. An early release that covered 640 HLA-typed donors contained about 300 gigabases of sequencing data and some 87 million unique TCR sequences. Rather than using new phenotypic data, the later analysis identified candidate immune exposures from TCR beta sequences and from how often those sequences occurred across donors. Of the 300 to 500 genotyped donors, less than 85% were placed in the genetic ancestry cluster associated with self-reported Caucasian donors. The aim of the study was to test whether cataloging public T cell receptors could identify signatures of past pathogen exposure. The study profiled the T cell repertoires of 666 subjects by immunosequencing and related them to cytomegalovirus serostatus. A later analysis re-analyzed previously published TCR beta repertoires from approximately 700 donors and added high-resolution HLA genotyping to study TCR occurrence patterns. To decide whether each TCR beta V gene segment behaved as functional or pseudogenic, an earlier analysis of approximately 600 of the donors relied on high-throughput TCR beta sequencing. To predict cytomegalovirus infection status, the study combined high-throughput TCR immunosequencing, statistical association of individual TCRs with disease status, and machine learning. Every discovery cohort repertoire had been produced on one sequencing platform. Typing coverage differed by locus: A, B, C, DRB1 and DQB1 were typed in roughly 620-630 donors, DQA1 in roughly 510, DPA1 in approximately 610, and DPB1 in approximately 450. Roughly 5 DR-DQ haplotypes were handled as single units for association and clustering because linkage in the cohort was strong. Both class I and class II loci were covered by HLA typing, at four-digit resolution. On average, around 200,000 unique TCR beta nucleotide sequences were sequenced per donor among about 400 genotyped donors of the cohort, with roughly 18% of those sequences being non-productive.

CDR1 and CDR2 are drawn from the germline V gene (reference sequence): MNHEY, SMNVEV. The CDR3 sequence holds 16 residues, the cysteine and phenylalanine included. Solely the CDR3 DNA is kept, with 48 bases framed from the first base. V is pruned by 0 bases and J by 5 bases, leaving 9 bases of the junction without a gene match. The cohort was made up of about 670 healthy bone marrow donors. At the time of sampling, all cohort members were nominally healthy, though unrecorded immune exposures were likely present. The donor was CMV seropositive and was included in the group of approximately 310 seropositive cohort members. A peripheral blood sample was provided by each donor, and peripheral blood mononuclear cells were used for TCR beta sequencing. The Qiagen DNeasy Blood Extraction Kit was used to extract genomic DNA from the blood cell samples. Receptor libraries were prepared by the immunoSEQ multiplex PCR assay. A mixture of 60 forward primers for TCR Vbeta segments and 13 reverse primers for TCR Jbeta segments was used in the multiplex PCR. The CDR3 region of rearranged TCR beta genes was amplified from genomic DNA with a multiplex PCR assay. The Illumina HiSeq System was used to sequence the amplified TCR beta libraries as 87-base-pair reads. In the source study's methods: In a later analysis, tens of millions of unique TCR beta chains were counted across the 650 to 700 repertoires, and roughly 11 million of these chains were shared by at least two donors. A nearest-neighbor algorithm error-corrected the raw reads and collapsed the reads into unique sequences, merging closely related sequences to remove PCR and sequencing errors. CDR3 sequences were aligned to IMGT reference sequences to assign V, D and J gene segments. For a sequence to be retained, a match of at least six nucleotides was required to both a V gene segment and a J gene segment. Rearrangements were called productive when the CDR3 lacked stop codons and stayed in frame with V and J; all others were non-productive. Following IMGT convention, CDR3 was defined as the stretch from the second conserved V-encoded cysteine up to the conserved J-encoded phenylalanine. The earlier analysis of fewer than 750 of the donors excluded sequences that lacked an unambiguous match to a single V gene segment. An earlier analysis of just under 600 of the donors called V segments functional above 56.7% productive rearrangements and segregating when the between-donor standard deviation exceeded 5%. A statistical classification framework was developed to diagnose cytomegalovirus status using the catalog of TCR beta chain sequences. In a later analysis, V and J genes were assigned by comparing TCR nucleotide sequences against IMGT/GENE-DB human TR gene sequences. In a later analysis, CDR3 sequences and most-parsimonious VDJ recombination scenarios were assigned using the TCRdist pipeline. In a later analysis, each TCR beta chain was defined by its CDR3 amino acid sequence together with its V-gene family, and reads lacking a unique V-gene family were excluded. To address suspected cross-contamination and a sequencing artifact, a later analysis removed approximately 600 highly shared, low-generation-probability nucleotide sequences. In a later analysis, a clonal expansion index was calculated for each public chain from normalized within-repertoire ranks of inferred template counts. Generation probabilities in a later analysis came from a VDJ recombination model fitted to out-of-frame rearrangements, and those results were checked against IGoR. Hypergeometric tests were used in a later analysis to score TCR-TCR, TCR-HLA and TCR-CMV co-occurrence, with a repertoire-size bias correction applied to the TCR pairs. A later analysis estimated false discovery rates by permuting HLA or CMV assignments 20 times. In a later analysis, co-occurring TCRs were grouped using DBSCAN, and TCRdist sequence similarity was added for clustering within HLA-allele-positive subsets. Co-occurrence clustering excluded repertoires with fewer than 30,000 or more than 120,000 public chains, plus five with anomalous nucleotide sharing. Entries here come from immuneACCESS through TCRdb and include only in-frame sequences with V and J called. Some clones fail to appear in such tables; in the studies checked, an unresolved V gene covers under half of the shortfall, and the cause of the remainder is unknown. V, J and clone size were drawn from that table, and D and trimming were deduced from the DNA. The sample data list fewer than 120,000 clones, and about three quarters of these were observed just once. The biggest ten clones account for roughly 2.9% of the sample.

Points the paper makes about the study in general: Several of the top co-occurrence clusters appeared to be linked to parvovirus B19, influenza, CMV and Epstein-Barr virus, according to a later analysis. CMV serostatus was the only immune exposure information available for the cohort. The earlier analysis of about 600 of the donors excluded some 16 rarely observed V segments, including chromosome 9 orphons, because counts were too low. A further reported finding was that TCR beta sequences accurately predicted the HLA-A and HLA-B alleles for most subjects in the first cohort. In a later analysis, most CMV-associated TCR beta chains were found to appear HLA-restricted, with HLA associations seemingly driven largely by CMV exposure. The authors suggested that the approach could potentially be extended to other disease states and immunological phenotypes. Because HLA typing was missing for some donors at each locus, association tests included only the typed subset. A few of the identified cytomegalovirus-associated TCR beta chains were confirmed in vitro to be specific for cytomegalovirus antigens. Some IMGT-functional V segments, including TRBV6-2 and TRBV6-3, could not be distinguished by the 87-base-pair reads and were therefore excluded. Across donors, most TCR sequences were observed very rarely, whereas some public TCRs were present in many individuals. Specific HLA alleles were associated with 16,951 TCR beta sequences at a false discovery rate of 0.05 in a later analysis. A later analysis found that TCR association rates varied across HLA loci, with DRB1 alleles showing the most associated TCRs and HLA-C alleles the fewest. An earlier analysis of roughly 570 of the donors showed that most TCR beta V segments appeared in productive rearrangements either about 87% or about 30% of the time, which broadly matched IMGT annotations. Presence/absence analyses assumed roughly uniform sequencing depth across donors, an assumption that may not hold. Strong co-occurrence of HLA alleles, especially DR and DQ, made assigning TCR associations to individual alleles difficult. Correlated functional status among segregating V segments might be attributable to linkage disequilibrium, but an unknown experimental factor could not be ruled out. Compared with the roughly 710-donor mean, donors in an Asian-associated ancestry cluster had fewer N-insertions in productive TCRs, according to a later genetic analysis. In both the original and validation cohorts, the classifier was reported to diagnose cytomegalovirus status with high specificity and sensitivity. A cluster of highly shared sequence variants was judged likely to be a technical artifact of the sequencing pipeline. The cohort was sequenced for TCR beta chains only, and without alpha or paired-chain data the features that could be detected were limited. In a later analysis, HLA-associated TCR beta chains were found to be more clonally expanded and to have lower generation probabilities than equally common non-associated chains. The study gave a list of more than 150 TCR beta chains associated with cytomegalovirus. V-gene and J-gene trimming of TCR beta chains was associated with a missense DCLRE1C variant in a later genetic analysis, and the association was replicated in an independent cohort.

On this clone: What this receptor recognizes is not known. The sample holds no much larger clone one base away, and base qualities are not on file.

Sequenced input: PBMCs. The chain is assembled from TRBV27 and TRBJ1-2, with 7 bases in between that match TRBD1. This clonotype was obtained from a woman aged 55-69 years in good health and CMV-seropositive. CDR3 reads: CASSLSVRGLRYGYTF. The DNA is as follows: TGTGCCAGCAGTTTATCGGTCAGGGGGTTAAGGTATGGCTACACCTTC.